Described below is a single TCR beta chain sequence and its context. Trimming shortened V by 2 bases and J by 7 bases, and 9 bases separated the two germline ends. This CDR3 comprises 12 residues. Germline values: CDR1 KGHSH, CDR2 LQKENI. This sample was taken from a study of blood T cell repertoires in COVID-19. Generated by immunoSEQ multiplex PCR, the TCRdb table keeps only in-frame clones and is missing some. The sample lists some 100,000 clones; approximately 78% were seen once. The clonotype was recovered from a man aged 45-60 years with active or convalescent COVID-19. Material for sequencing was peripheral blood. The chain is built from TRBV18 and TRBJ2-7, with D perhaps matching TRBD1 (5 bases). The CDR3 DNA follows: TGTGCCAGCTCACCATCGGCAGGGGAGCAGTACTTC. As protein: CASSPSAGEQYF.